Each of the 14 T cell receptor beta chains below was sequenced from the same sample in a study of blood T cell repertoires in COVID-19. Generated by immunoSEQ multiplex PCR, the TCRdb table keeps only in-frame clones and is missing some. The sample has roughly 130,000 clones, about 90% seen once; the top ten hold 3% to 4.5%. The sample consisted of peripheral blood. These receptor sequences come from a woman aged 55-75 years with acute or convalescent COVID-19.

The chain combines TRBV5-6 with TRBJ2-5, with 15 bases identical to TRBD2. In germline, CDR1 is SGHDT, CDR2 YYEEEE. The trim removed 4 bases at V and 4 bases at J, leaving 11 bases unmatched. The CDR3 runs to 18 residues. CDR3 amino acids: CASSPGLAGGRPGETQYF. The DNA for the CDR3 is TGTGCCAGCAGCCCTGGACTAGCGGGAGGGCGACCAGGAGAGACCCAGTACTTC.

CDR3 sequence (DNA): TGTGCCAGCAGTTCAGGACAGCTCTATGGCTACACCTTC. Amino acids: CASSSGQLYGYTF. The genes are TRBV28 and TRBJ1-2; the D gene is possibly TRBD1 (6 bases). The germline V gene has CDR1 MDHEN and CDR2 SYDVKM. Trimming pared 4 bases from V and 4 bases from J, leaving 10 bases between. This CDR3 contains 13 residues.

In this sample, this clone turned up many times. The chain combines TRBV28 with TRBJ1-2; 9 nucleotides match TRBD1. V lost 5 bases, J lost 2 bases, and 6 bases stayed unmatched. The CDR3 covers 15 residues. The V gene's germline CDR1 is MDHEN and CDR2 SYDVKM. This CDR3 reads CASSRPGTGNYGYTF. In DNA, the CDR3 is TGTGCCAGCAGTCGTCCCGGGACAGGGAACTATGGCTACACCTTC.

The CDR3 here is CASSLSSGRGIADTQYF. CDR3 nucleotide sequence: TGTGCCAGCAGTTTATCCAGTGGGAGGGGGATCGCAGATACGCAGTATTTT. This chain connects TRBV27 to TRBJ2-3, with D perhaps TRBD2 (7 bases). The germline V gene encodes CDR1 MNHEY and CDR2 SMNVEV (reference sequence). V was trimmed by 0 bases and J by 4 bases, leaving 17 bases between them. The CDR3 extends over 17 amino acids.

V and J are TRBV28 and TRBJ1-6; D not certain. Germline V gene lookup returns CDR1 MDHEN and CDR2 SYDVKM. This CDR3 has 15 amino acids. Trimming removed 5 bases from V and 3 bases from J, with 11 bases in between. The CDR3 DNA sequence: TGTGCCAGCAGTACTACACGGAACTATAATTCACCCCTCCACTTT. This translates into CASSTTRNYNSPLHF.

This clone was seen a few times. This chain connects TRBV4-1 to TRBJ2-5; D is ambiguous. Trimming removed 1 base from V and 7 bases from J, with 7 bases in between. The germline V gene has CDR1 MGHRA and CDR2 YSYEKL. This CDR3 region has 12 residues. The CDR3 sequence is CASSQGAGTQYF. The CDR3 DNA follows: TGCGCCAGCAGCCAAGGGGCAGGGACCCAGTACTTC.

The V call is TRBV5-5, the J call TRBJ1-1; D call uncertain. The CDR3 is 13 amino acids. CDR1 is SGHKS, CDR2 YYEKEE, per germline (reference sequence). Trimming pared 0 bases from V and 3 bases from J, leaving 6 bases between. The CDR3 here is CASSLDRDTEAFF. In nucleotides, the CDR3 is TGTGCCAGCAGCTTGGACAGAGACACTGAAGCTTTCTTT.

The chain couples TRBV27 to TRBJ1-1, with D possibly TRBD1 on 6 matching bases. The germline gives CDR1 MNHEY, CDR2 SMNVEV (reference sequence). The ends were cut back, 5 bases at V and 6 bases at J, with 19 bases in the middle. CDR3 length: 15 residues. The CDR3 DNA sequence: TGTGCCAGCAGTCTAGCCGGGACACCCGGAGCTGAAGCTTTCTTT. It encodes CASSLAGTPGAEAFF.

In this sample, this clone turned up once. The gene calls are TRBV18 and TRBJ1-2, with 11 bases that match TRBD1. Germline V gives CDR1 KGHSH, CDR2 LQKENI. This CDR3 has 13 amino acids. With V trimmed by 8 bases and J by 8 bases, 7 bases remained unmatched. The CDR3 here is CASGGQGARGYTF. The CDR3 nucleotides are TGTGCCAGCGGCGGACAGGGGGCGCGAGGCTACACCTTC.

The chain links TRBV19 to TRBJ2-7; D perhaps matches TRBD2 (6 bases). CDR1 and CDR2 from the germline V gene are LNHDA and SQIVND (reference sequence). The CDR3 sequence is 12 residues long. The ends were cut back, 3 bases at V and 7 bases at J, with 10 bases in the middle. CDR3 bases: TGTGCCAGTAGTATCGATCGGGGGGAGCAGTACTTC. Its translation: CASSIDRGEQYF. Filled out from reference TRBV19 and TRBJ2-7, the complete variable domain reads DGGITQSPKYLFRKEGQNVTLSCEQNLNHDAMYWYRQDPGQGLRLIYYSQIVNDFQKGDIAEGYSVSREKKESFPLTVTSAQKNPTAFYLCASSIDRGEQYFGPGTRLTVT.

The genes are TRBV27 and TRBJ1-2; 8 bases are shared with TRBD1. Losses at the gene ends were 1 base for V and 1 base for J; bases not matched to a gene: 8. The CDR3 has 17 amino acids. Germline CDR1 reads MNHEY; CDR2 reads SMNVEV (reference sequence). This CDR3 is CASSLYPGGGFNYGYTF. CDR3 in DNA: TGTGCCAGCAGTTTATATCCAGGGGGCGGATTTAACTATGGCTACACCTTC.

V usage is TRBV9 and J usage is TRBJ1-2; D is possibly TRBD1 (6 bases). The CDR3 runs to 12 residues. Trimming removed 0 bases from V and 7 bases from J, with 7 bases in between. Germline-derived CDR1 and CDR2 are SGDLS and YYNGEE. CDR3 bases: TGTGCCAGCAGCGTAGAGGGGGTTGGCTACACCTTC. Translating gives CASSVEGVGYTF.

The rearrangement links TRBV24-1 to TRBJ2-3; D perhaps matches TRBD2 (5 bases). Germline V gives CDR1 KGHDR, CDR2 SFDVKD. V was trimmed by 3 bases and J by 0 bases, leaving 6 bases between them. The CDR3 contains 14 residues. CDR3 DNA sequence: TGTGCCACCAGTGATCTAGCTAGCACAGATACGCAGTATTTT. Its protein is CATSDLASTDTQYF.

V usage is TRBV11-3 and J usage is TRBJ2-2; D unresolved. V was clipped by 1 base and J by 1 base, with 7 bases between them. This CDR3 spans 15 amino acids. Germline values: CDR1 SGHNT, CDR2 YENEEA. This CDR3 reads CASSLGPENTGELFF. The CDR3 DNA follows: TGTGCCAGCAGCTTAGGCCCAGAGAACACCGGGGAGCTGTTTTTT.